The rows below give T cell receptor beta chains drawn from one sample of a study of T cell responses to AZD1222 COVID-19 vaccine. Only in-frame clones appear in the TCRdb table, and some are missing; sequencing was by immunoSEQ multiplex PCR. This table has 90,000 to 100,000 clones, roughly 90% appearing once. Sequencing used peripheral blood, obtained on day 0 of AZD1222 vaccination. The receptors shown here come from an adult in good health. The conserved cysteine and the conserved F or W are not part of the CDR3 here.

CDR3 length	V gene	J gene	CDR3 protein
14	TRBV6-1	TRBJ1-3	ASSVGSARLGNTIY
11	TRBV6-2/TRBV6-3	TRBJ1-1	ASSLTENTEAF
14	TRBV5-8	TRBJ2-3	ASTSKGAPSTDTQY
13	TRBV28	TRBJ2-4	ASSLWAGGADIQY
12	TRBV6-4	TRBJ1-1	ASRPGTENTEAF
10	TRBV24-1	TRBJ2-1	ATSDSVYEQF
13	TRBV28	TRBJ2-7	ASSSPQREDYEQY
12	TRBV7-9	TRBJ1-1	ASSLVSLNTEAF
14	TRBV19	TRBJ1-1	ASSIRRQGWHTEAF
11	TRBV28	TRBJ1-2	ASSDTEVHGYT
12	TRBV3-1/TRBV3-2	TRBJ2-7	ASSHRDPSYEQY